This T cell receptor beta chain derives from a study of T-cell reconstitution after alpha-beta-depleted transplantation in children. Germline values: CDR1 MNHNS, CDR2 SASEGT. The CDR3 length is 15 residues. V was shortened by 2 bases and J by 5 bases, with 15 bases between the two germline ends. This sample's TCRbeta library carried unique molecular identifier barcodes. TCRdb passed the PCR reads through MiXCR, listing each CDR3 protein once. The sample contains around 480,000 distinct CDR3 sequences, 30% to 35% of which appear only once. This TCR was recovered from a human donor who donated a stem cell graft to a child with aplastic anemia. The gene calls are TRBV6-1 and TRBJ1-2, with a tentative D call TRBD1 (5 bases). This specimen consisted of PBMCs from the stem cell graft donor, obtained from the stem cell graft. The CDR3 DNA sequence: TGTGCCAGCAGTGAATCGTCAGGGAGTAGGTATGGCTACACCTTC. Translating gives CASSESSGSRYGYTF.